This T cell receptor beta chain was identified in a study of blood T cell repertoires in COVID-19. Source study methods: Estimates of nucleated cell counts were drawn from the amplification of reference gene primers. Method: immunoSEQ multiplex PCR; TCRdb's copy keeps in-frame clones and lacks some. V and J calls and clone size are copied from that table; D and trimming were computed from the DNA. The sample contains under 450,000 clones, 87% of which appear only once. V lost 4 bases and J lost 2; bases outside the gene matches: 6. The CDR3 runs 14 residues. From germline, CDR1 is SQVTM and CDR2 ANQGSEA. Clinical histories supplied by participants themselves formed the basis of cohort assignment.

The clonotype comes from a woman aged 25 to 39 who had recovered from COVID-19. The V call is TRBV29-1, the J call TRBJ2-7; 9 positions agree with TRBD1. Sequences were obtained from PBMCs or T cells enriched from blood (not recorded which). CDR3 region: CSVVTGGWPYEQYF. CDR3 in DNA: TGCAGCGTTGTTACAGGGGGCTGGCCCTACGAGCAGTACTTC.